This T cell receptor (beta chain) was obtained from a study of T cells after somatic rescue of genetic block. Trimming pared 1 base from V and 0 bases from J, leaving 9 bases between. The CDR3 runs to 16 residues. Germline CDR1 MGHRA, CDR2 YSYEKL. Assay: immunoSEQ multiplex PCR; the TCRdb copy retains only in-frame clones and omits some. The sample holds 55,000 to 75,000 clones, just under 95% seen once. The sequence was obtained from a man in his forties. Sequencing input: peripheral blood mononuclear cells (PBMCs). The V gene is TRBV4-1, the J gene TRBJ1-4, with no clear D. The CDR3 here is CASSQVRIATNEKLFF. The CDR3 nucleotides are TGCGCCAGCAGCCAAGTACGGATTGCAACTAATGAAAAACTGTTTTTT.